This is a list of T cell receptor beta chains from one sample in a study of blood T cell repertoires in COVID-19. Sequencing used immunoSEQ multiplex PCR; TCRdb keeps in-frame clones, though not all of them. The table shows around 230,000 clones, with more than 70% occurring only once. Material: peripheral blood. These receptors came from a woman between 50 and 59 years old with acute or convalescent COVID-19. Both conserved end residues are part of each CDR3. The D gene is left open where the match is weak. Clone size, where shown, is once, few, many, or a class for clones that have expanded.

TRBJ2-5 | TRBV3-1/TRBV3-2 | TRBD2 | . | CASEPSYIAGGPGMETQYF | TGTGCCAGCGAACCCTCATACATAGCGGGAGGGCCCGGGATGGAGACCCAGTACTTC
TRBJ2-7 | TRBV24-1 | . | . | CATSDGAATYEQYF | TGTGCCACCAGTGATGGGGCAGCCACCTACGAGCAGTACTTC
TRBJ2-5 | TRBV28 | TRBD2 | . | CASSYRAGLETQYF | TGTGCCAGCAGCTATAGAGCGGGATTAGAGACCCAGTACTTC
TRBJ1-1 | TRBV10-2 | . | few | CASQTGYTEAFF | TGCGCCAGCCAAACAGGGTACACTGAAGCTTTCTTT
TRBJ2-7 | TRBV5-6 | TRBD2 | . | CASSLGLAGLYEQYF | TGTGCCAGCAGCTTGGGACTAGCGGGACTTTACGAGCAGTACTTC
TRBJ2-5 | TRBV24-1 | TRBD2 | . | CATSDTRSGTGGTQYF | TGTGCCACCAGTGACACCCGCTCAGGGACGGGGGGGACCCAGTACTTC
TRBJ2-2 | TRBV20-1 | . | . | CSASHSETVNTGELFF | TGCAGTGCTAGTCACTCAGAGACAGTAAACACCGGGGAGCTGTTTTTT
TRBJ2-3 | TRBV24-1 | . | . | CATREAGTLGTQYF | TGTGCCACCAGGGAGGCGGGGACGTTGGGTACGCAGTATTTT
TRBJ1-1 | TRBV11-1 | TRBD1 | . | CASSLQGVNTEAFF | TGTGCCAGCAGCTTGCAGGGGGTAAACACTGAAGCTTTCTTT
TRBJ2-4 | TRBV18 | . | . | CASSPWADLAKNIQYF | TGTGCCAGCTCACCATGGGCGGACTTAGCCAAAAACATTCAGTACTTC
TRBJ2-7 | TRBV7-6 | . | . | CASSPQAGHSYEQYF | TGTGCCAGCAGCCCCCAGGCGGGTCACTCCTACGAGCAGTACTTC
TRBJ2-3 | TRBV7-7 | TRBD2 | . | CASSDSGGSTDTQYF | TGTGCCAGCAGCGATTCGGGAGGCAGCACAGATACGCAGTATTTT
TRBJ1-1 | TRBV5-5 | TRBD1 | . | CASSFDLRQGNTEAFF | TGTGCCAGCAGCTTCGACCTTAGACAGGGAAACACTGAAGCTTTCTTT
TRBJ2-3 | TRBV28 | TRBD2 | . | CACGLAASTDTQYF | TGTGCCTGTGGACTAGCGGCTAGCACAGATACGCAGTATTTT
TRBJ2-5 | TRBV24-1 | TRBD1 | . | CATSDLPGTGGETQYF | TGTGCCACCAGTGATTTGCCGGGGACAGGGGGTGAGACCCAGTACTTC
TRBJ1-2 | TRBV24-1 | . | . | CATTLRGYTF | TGTGCCACCACACTCCGTGGCTACACCTTC
TRBJ2-1 | TRBV28 | . | . | CASSPLTASGVNEQFF | TGTGCCAGCAGTCCTCTTACCGCCTCAGGGGTCAATGAGCAGTTCTTC
TRBJ1-2 | TRBV5-4 | . | once | CASSPGNYGYTF | TGTGCCAGCAGTCCAGGGAACTATGGCTACACCTTC
TRBJ2-6 | TRBV6-5 | TRBD1 | . | CASLWTGSGANVLTF | TGTGCCAGCCTATGGACAGGCTCTGGGGCCAACGTCCTGACTTTC
TRBJ2-2 | TRBV30 | TRBD1 | . | CAGPGQGYTGELFF | TGTGCCGGACCGGGACAGGGGTACACCGGGGAGCTGTTTTTT
TRBJ2-5 | TRBV7-7 | TRBD2 | . | CASSLAIRTSGMETQYF | TGTGCTAGCAGCTTAGCGATAAGGACTAGCGGGATGGAGACCCAGTACTTC
TRBJ2-3 | TRBV19 | . | . | CASRAWGGATDTQYF | TGTGCCAGTAGAGCCTGGGGGGGGGCCACAGATACGCAGTATTTT
TRBJ2-4 | TRBV5-6 | . | . | CASSLGRGPNIQYF | TGTGCCAGCAGCTTAGGCAGGGGCCCTAACATTCAGTACTTC
TRBJ1-4 | TRBV2 | . | . | CASRRQVLNEKLFF | TGTGCCAGCAGGAGACAGGTGCTTAATGAAAAACTGTTTTTT
TRBJ1-1 | TRBV28 | . | . | CASSSQQGPEAFF | TGTGCCAGCAGTTCGCAACAGGGTCCTGAAGCTTTCTTT
TRBJ1-5 | TRBV27 | . | . | CASRRAGYTPGQPQHF | TGTGCCAGCAGACGTGCAGGGTACACCCCCGGGCAGCCCCAGCATTTT
TRBJ2-5 | TRBV11-2 | . | . | CASSARTGQETQYF | TGTGCCAGCAGTGCTAGAACAGGCCAAGAGACCCAGTACTTC
TRBJ2-3 | TRBV2 | TRBD1 | . | CASSTGRTDTQYF | TGTGCCAGCTCGACAGGGCGGACAGATACGCAGTATTTT
TRBJ2-7 | TRBV6-5 | . | . | CASQGSSYEQYF | TGTGCCTCTCAGGGGAGCTCCTACGAGCAGTACTTC
TRBJ2-7 | TRBV14 | . | . | CASSPSGEQYF | TGTGCTAGCAGCCCAAGCGGGGAGCAGTACTTC
TRBJ2-5 | TRBV5-1 | TRBD1 | . | CASSPGQGQETQYF | TGCGCCAGCAGTCCTGGACAGGGGCAAGAGACCCAGTACTTC
TRBJ1-5 | TRBV10-1 | . | few | CASSPGQTNQPQHF | TGCGCCAGCAGTCCTGGACAGACCAATCAGCCCCAGCATTTT
TRBJ1-4 | TRBV10-3 | . | few | CAISDRTRSNEKLFF | TGTGCCATCAGTGACCGGACAAGGTCTAATGAAAAACTGTTTTTT
TRBJ2-3 | TRBV7-2 | . | . | CASSLAGGGLSRDTQYF | TGTGCCAGCAGCTTAGCGGGGGGTGGACTCTCCCGGGATACGCAGTATTTT